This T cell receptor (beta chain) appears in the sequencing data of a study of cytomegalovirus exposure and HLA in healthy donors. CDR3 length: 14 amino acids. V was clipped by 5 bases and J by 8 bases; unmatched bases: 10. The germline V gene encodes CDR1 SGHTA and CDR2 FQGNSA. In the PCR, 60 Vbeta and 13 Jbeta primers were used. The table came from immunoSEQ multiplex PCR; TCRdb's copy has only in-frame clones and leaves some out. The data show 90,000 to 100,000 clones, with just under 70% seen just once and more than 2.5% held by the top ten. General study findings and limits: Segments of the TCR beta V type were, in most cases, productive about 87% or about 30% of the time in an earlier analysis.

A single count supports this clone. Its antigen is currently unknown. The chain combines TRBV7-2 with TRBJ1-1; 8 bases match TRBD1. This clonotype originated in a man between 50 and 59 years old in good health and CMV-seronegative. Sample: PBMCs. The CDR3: CASSLLGQVFEAFF. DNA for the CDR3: TGTGCCAGCAGCCTATTGGGACAGGTATTCGAAGCTTTCTTT.